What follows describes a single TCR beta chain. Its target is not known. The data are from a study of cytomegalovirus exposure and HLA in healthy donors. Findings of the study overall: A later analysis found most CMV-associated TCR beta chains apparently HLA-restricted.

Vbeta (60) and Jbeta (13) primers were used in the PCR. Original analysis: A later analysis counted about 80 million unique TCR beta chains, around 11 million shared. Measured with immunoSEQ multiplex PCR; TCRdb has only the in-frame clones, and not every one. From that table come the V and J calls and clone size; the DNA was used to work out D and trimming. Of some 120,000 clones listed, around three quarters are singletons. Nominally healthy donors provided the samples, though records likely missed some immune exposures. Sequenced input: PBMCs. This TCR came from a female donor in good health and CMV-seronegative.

The CDR3 DNA reads TGTGCCAGCAGTCGGGCGGGATTGGCGAGTGAGCAGTTCTTC. It codes for CASSRAGLASEQFF. The chain uses TRBV6-5 and TRBJ2-1; weak D call: TRBD2 (6 bases). The germline gives CDR1 MNHEY, CDR2 SVGAGI. The CDR3 consists of 14 residues. V gave up 5 bases and J gave up 9 bases, with 17 bases separating them.